The source of this T cell receptor beta chain is a study of blood T cell repertoires in COVID-19 (dated by TCRdb to the early 2020s). Regarding the complete study: The collaborator samples originated in the United States, Italy and Spain and spanned the acute and convalescent phases of COVID-19. Samples came from the ongoing ImmuneRACE study (first 160 participants) plus 1,254 subjects from 6 global collaborators. The dataset comprised deeply sampled blood TCRbeta repertoires from subjects exposed to, actively infected with, or recovered from COVID-19. A freely available public database, intended as a resource for researchers studying the immune response to SARS-CoV-2, is where the repertoires were released. The sample metadata nearly always contained a de-identified subject ID, COVID-19 status, age in years and sex. The material from the prospective study consisted of cDNA or gDNA derived from T cells, B-cell-depleted T cells, or PBMCs. Where available, HLA class I and class II types were obtained from metadata supplied by the sample provider rather than from assay-based typing.

General study outcomes and caveats: How much clinical and demographic metadata was included differed by source and by participant, and the metadata was provided uncurated.

The collaborating institutions used their own protocols to collect whole blood in K2EDTA tubes. For TCRbeta analysis, collaborator samples were shipped as frozen whole blood, as isolated PBMCs, or as DNA extracted from either sample type. Note on this clone: Its antigen is not yet known. No much larger clone exists at a distance of one base, and base qualities are not known.

The immunoSEQ Assay, a bias-controlled multiplex PCR, was used to amplify TCRbeta CDR3 regions from genomic DNA. The original methods were these. Nucleated cell counts per sample were estimated from amplification of reference gene primers within the assay. To quantify the absolute abundance of each unique TCRbeta CDR3 rearrangement, sequence reads were collapsed and filtered. For each sample, productive Simpson clonality was calculated by taking the square root of Simpson's diversity index across productive rearrangements. The source is immuneACCESS, and TCRdb retained only in-frame sequences with V and J called. Part of the clones is not carried over; for the studies checked, unresolved V genes explain less than half of this, and the remainder is unexplained. V, J and clone size reflect that table, while D and trimming were determined from the DNA. The sample table lists around 310,000 clones, roughly 90% of them with a count of one. 3% to 4% of the sample is taken by the ten largest.

Taken from cysteine to phenylalanine, the CDR3 has 11 residues. Only the CDR3 DNA is retained, 33 bases long and in frame from the first base. CDR1 is given as MNHNS and CDR2 as SASEGT, both from the germline V gene. V loses 3 bases, J loses 8 bases, and the germline ends lie 8 bases apart. The sequence is built from TRBV6-1 and TRBJ2-7, with the D segment identity uncertain. The clonotype originates from a woman in her forties or fifties with active or convalescent COVID-19. The sequencing sample was made of peripheral blood. The nucleotide sequence reads as follows: TGTGCCAGCAGTGAGGCGCGGCAGCAGTACTTC. This yields the protein CASSEARQQYF.